A selection of T cell receptor beta chains follows, all from one sample in a study of T-cell reconstitution after alpha-beta-depleted transplantation in children. TCRdb re-called the PCR reads through MiXCR, storing one row per CDR3 protein. The profile shows 700,000 to 950,000 distinct CDR3 sequences, around 15% of them singletons. The source was PBMCs, mostly from graft donor cells, collected 360 days after TCRalphabeta/CD19-depleted stem cell transplant. Receptors were obtained from a male patient between 10 and 17 years old who had a stem cell transplant for acute lymphoblastic leukemia, so the T cells may come from the graft donor. Both conserved end residues are part of each CDR3. D genes are given only for firm matches. Expanded clones are given a class, and other clones once, few, many or no size at all.

>TRBV28|TRBJ2-2|.|few
CASSIWTDTGELFF
TGTGCCAGCAGTATCTGGACAGACACCGGGGAGCTGTTTTTT
>TRBV19|TRBJ2-1|.|.
CASSISPANEQFF
TGTGCCAGTAGTATAAGCCCTGCCAATGAGCAGTTCTTC
>TRBV28|TRBJ1-6|.|.
CASSRSLYSPLHF
TGTGCCAGCAGTCGCTCTTTATATTCACCCCTCCACTTT
>TRBV20-1|TRBJ2-2|TRBD2|.
CSAPSGRPYTGELFF
TGCAGTGCTCCTAGCGGGAGGCCGTACACCGGGGAGCTGTTTTTT
>TRBV2|TRBJ2-7|TRBD1|.
CASVGGAPYEQYF
TGTGCCTCGGTAGGGGGCGCCCCCTACGAGCAGTACTTC
>TRBV5-6|TRBJ2-2|.|few
CASSQTSAGELFF
TGTGCCAGCAGTCAGACCTCCGCCGGGGAGCTGTTTTTT
>TRBV11-2|TRBJ2-7|.|few
CASSLDFDYLYEQYF
TGTGCCAGCAGCTTAGATTTCGACTACCTCTACGAGCAGTACTTC
>TRBV5-1|TRBJ1-1|.|.
CASSLVAGTATEAFF
TGCGCCAGCAGCTTGGTGGCAGGGACTGCTACCGAAGCTTTCTTT
>TRBV12-5|TRBJ2-4|.|few
CASGYLDRGGGNLAKNIQYF
TGTGCTAGTGGTTACCTTGATCGGGGTGGCGGGAATTTAGCCAAAAACATTCAGTACTTC
>TRBV28|TRBJ1-5|.|.
CASSLRGAVQPQHF
TGTGCCAGCAGTTTGAGGGGCGCGGTTCAGCCCCAGCATTTT
>TRBV7-3|TRBJ1-5|.|few
CASSLIAGEQPQHF
TGTGCCAGCAGCTTAATTGCAGGGGAACAGCCCCAGCATTTT
>TRBV11-2|TRBJ2-1|.|.
CASSGKREPDFYNEQFF
TGTGCCAGCAGCGGGAAGCGAGAGCCCGATTTCTACAATGAGCAGTTCTTC
>TRBV20-1|TRBJ1-5|TRBD1|few
CSAGPGQGFRQPQHF
TGCAGTGCTGGACCGGGACAGGGGTTTCGGCAGCCCCAGCATTTT
>TRBV9|TRBJ2-7|.|many
CASSLNDLGEQYF
TGTGCCAGCAGCCTCAACGACTTGGGCGAGCAGTACTTC
>TRBV30|TRBJ2-7|TRBD1|.
CAWTTGGPYEQYF
TGTGCCTGGACGACAGGGGGTCCCTACGAGCAGTACTTC
>TRBV20-1|TRBJ2-1|TRBD2|few
CSATVGGNEQFF
TGCAGTGCTACCGTGGGAGGGAATGAGCAGTTCTTC
>TRBV7-2|TRBJ2-1|TRBD2|.
CASSLALTSGRKAEQFF
TGTGCCAGCAGCTTAGCGTTAACTAGCGGGAGGAAAGCTGAGCAGTTCTTC
>TRBV11-2|TRBJ2-1|TRBD2|few
CASSQVAGRENEQFF
TGTGCCAGCAGCCAAGTAGCGGGTAGGGAGAATGAGCAGTTCTTC
>TRBV4-1|TRBJ1-1|.|few
CASSQHRAGPRVNTEAFF
TGCGCCAGCAGCCAACACCGGGCAGGGCCTAGGGTGAACACTGAAGCTTTCTTT
>TRBV7-3|TRBJ2-2|.|.
CASSLSRVWGRGTGELFF
TGTGCCAGCAGCTTAAGTCGCGTGTGGGGTAGGGGCACCGGGGAGCTGTTTTTT
>TRBV7-7|TRBJ2-1|.|.
CASSLSGPSNERFF
TGTGCCAGCAGCTTGTCGGGACCCTCCAATGAGCGGTTCTTC
>TRBV5-1|TRBJ2-7|TRBD1|.
CASSSQGTGGFEQYF
TGCGCCAGCAGCTCACAGGGGACAGGAGGTTTCGAGCAGTACTTC
>TRBV14|TRBJ2-7|.|.
CASSQGWTRGSYEQYF
TGTGCCAGCAGCCAAGGATGGACAAGGGGCTCCTACGAGCAGTACTTC
>TRBV4-1|TRBJ2-7|.|few
CASSQRGFYEQYF
TGCGCCAGCAGCCAAAGGGGATTCTACGAGCAGTACTTC
>TRBV5-1|TRBJ1-2|.|.
CASSLVAQLNYGYTF
TGCGCCAGCAGCTTGGTGGCGCAGCTTAACTATGGCTACACCTTC